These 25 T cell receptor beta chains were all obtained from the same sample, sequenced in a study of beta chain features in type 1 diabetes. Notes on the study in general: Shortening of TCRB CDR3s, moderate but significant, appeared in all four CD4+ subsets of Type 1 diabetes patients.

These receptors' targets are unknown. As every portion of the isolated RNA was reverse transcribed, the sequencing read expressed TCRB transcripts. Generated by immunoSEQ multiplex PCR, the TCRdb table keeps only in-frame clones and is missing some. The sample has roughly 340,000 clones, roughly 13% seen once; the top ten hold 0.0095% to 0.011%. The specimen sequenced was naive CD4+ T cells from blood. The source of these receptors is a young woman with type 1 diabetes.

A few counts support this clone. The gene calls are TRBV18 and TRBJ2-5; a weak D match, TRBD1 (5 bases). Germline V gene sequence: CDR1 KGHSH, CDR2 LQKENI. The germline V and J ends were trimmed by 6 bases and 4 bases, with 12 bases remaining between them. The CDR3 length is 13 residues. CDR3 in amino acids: CASSRGSRETQYF. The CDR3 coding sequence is TGTGCCAGCTCTAGGGGAAGCCGAGAGACCCAGTACTTC.

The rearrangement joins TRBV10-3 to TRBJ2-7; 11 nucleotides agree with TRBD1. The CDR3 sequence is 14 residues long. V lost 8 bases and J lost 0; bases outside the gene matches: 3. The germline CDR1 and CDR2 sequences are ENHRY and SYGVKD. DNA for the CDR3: TGTGCCATCGGGGGACAGGGGGACTCCTACGAGCAGTACTTC. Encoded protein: CAIGGQGDSYEQYF.

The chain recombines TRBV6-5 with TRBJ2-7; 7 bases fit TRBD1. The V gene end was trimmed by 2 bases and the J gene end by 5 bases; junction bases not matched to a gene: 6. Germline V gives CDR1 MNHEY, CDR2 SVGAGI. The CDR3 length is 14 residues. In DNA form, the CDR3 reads TGTGCCAGCAGTTACGGGACAGAACTGGACGAGCAGTACTTC. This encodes CASSYGTELDEQYF.

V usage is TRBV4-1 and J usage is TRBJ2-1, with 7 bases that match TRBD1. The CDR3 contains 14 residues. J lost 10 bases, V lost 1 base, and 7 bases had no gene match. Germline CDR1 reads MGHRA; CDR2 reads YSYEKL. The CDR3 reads CASSQAPRQGEQFF. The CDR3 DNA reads TGCGCCAGCAGCCAAGCCCCGCGACAGGGCGAGCAGTTCTTC.

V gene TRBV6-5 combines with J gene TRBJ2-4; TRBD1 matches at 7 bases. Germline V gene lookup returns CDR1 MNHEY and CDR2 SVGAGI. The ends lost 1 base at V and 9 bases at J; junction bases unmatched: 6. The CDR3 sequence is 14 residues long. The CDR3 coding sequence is TGTGCCAGCAGTTACTACTGGGGACAGCCCATTCAGTACTTC. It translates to CASSYYWGQPIQYF.

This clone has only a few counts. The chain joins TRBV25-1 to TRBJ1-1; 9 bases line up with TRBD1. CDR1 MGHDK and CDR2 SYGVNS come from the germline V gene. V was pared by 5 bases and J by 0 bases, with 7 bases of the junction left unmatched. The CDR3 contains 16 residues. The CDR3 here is CASSPLGQGLNTEAFF. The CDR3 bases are TGTGCCAGCAGTCCCCTGGGACAGGGATTGAACACTGAAGCTTTCTTT.

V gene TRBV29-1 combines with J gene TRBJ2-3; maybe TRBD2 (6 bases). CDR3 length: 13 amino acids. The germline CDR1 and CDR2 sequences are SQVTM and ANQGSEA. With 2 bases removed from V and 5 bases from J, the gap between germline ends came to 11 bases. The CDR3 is CSVEKGRGDTQYF. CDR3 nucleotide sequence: TGCAGCGTTGAAAAGGGGCGGGGAGATACGCAGTATTTT.

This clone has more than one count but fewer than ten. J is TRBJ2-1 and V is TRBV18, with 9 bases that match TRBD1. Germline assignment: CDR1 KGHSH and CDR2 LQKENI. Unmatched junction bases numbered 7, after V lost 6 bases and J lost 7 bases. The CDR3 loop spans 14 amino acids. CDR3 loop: CASSPGQGKNEQFF. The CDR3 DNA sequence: TGTGCCAGCTCCCCGGGACAGGGAAAGAATGAGCAGTTCTTC.

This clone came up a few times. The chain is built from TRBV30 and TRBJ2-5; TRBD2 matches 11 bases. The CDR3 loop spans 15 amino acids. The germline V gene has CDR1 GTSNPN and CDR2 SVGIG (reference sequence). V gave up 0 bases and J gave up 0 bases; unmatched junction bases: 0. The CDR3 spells CAWSVGLADQETQYF. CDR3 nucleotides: TGTGCCTGGAGTGTGGGACTAGCGGACCAAGAGACCCAGTACTTC.

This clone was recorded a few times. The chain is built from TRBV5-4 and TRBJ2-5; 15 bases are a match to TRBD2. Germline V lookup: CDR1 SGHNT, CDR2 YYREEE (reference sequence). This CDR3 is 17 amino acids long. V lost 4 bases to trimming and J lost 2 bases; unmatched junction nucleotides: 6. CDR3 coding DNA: TGTGCCAGCAGCACCGGACTAGCGGGGGGGTTACAAGAGACCCAGTACTTC. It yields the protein CASSTGLAGGLQETQYF. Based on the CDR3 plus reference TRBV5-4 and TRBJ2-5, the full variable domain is ETGVTQSPTHLIKTRGQQVTLRCSSQSGHNTVSWYQQALGQGPQFIFQYYREEENGRGNFPPRFSGLQFPNYSSELNVNALELDDSALYLCASSTGLAGGLQETQYFGPGTRLLVL.

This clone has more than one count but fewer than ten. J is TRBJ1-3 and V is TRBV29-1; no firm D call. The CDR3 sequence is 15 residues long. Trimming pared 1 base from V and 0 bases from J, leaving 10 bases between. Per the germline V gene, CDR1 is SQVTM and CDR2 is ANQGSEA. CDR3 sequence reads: CSVEVGAPSGNTIYF. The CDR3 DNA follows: TGCAGCGTTGAAGTGGGAGCGCCCTCTGGAAACACCATATATTTT.

The chain's CDR3 is CSVEDLAREKLFF. The CDR3 DNA follows: TGCAGCGTTGAAGATCTTGCCAGAGAAAAACTGTTTTTT. The V call is TRBV29-1, the J call TRBJ1-4, with D unresolved. Germline loops: CDR1 SQVTM, CDR2 ANQGSEA. The CDR3 extends over 13 amino acids. V gave up 0 bases and J gave up 8 bases, with 10 bases separating them.

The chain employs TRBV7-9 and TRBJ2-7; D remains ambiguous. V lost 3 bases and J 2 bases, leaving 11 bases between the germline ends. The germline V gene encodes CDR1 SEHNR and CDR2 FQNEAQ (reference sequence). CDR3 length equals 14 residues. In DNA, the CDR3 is TGTGCCAGCAGCTTGCCCAGGCCCCCCTACGAGCAGTACTTC. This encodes CASSLPRPPYEQYF.

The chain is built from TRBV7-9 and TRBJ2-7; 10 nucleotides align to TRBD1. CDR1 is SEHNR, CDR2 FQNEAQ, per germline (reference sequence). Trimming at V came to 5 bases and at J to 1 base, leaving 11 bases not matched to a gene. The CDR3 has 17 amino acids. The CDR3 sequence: CASSPGTGADSSYEQYF. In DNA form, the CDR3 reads TGTGCCAGCAGCCCGGGGACAGGGGCCGACAGTTCCTACGAGCAGTACTTC.

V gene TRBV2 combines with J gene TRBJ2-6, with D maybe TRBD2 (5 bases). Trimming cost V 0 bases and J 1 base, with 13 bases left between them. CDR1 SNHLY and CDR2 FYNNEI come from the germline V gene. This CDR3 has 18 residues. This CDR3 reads CASSEALASPSGANVLTF. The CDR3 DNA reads TGTGCCAGCAGTGAAGCGCTAGCATCCCCATCTGGGGCCAACGTCCTGACTTTC.

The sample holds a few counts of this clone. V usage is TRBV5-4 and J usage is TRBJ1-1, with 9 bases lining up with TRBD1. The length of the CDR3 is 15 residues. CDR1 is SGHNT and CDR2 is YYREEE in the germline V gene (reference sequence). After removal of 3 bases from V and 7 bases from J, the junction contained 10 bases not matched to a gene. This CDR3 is CASSWGTGITGEAFF. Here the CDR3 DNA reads TGTGCCAGCAGCTGGGGGACAGGGATAACGGGTGAAGCTTTCTTT. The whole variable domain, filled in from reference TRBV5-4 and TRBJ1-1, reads ETGVTQSPTHLIKTRGQQVTLRCSSQSGHNTVSWYQQALGQGPQFIFQYYREEENGRGNFPPRFSGLQFPNYSSELNVNALELDDSALYLCASSWGTGITGEAFFGQGTRLTVV.

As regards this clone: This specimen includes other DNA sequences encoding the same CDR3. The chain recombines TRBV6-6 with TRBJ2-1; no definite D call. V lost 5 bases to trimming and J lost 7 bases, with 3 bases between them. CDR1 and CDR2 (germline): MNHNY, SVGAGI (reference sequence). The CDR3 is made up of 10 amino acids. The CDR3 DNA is TGTGCCAGCAGTCGGAATGAGCAGTTCTTC. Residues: CASSRNEQFF.

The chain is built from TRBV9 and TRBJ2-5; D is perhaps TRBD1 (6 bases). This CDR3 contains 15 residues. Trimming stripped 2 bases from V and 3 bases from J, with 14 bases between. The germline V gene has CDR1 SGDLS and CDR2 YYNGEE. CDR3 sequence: CASSVSGGQKETQYF. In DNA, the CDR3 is TGTGCCAGCAGCGTCTCAGGAGGACAGAAAGAGACCCAGTACTTC.

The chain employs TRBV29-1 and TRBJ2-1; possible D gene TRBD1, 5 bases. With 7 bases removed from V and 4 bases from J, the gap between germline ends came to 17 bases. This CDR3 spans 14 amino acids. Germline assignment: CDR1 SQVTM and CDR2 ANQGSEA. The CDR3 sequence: CSASRQNVYNEQFF. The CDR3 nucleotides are TGCAGCGCCTCCCGACAGAATGTTTACAATGAGCAGTTCTTC.

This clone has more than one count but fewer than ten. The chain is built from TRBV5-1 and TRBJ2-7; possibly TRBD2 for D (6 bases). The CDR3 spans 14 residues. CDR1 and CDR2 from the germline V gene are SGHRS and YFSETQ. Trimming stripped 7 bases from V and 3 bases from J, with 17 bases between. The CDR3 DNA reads TGCGCCAGCTACCCGGCGGGGCGCGGCTACGAGCAGTACTTC. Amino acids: CASYPAGRGYEQYF.

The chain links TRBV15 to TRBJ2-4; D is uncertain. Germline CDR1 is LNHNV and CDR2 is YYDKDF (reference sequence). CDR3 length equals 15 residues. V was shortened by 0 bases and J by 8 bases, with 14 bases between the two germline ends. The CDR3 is CATSRDSNPLDIQYF. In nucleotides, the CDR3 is TGTGCCACCAGCAGAGATAGCAACCCCCTGGACATTCAGTACTTC.

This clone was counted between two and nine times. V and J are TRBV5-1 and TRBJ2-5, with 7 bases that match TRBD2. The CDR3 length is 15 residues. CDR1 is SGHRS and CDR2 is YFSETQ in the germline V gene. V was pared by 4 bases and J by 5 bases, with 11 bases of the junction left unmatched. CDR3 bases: TGCGCCAGCAGCCCTAGTGGCGGGAGCCTGGAGACCCAGTACTTC. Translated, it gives CASSPSGGSLETQYF.

The CDR3 here is CAWIFGTADYGYTF. CDR3 bases: TGTGCCTGGATTTTCGGGACAGCCGACTATGGCTACACCTTC. This sequence joins TRBV30 and TRBJ1-2, with 7 bases aligning to TRBD1. Germline CDR1 reads GTSNPN; CDR2 reads SVGIG (reference sequence). The junction had 8 bases not matched to a gene; V was cut back by 4 bases and J by 3 bases. The CDR3 contains 14 residues.

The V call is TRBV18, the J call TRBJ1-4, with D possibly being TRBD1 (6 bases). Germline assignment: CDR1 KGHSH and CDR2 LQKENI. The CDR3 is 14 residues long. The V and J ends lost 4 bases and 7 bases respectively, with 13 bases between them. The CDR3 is CASSRTARGEKLFF. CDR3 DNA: TGTGCCAGCTCACGGACAGCGAGGGGTGAAAAACTGTTTTTT.

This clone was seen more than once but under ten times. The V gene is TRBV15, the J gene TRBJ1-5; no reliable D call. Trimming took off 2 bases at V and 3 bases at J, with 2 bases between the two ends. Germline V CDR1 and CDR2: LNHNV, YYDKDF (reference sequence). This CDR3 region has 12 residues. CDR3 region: CATSRHNQPQHF. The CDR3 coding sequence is TGTGCCACCAGCAGACACAATCAGCCCCAGCATTTT. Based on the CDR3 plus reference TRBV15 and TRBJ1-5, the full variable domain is DAMVIQNPRYQVTQFGKPVTLSCSQTLNHNVMYWYQQKSSQAPKLLFHYYDKDFNNEADTPDNFQSRRPNTSFCFLDIRSPGLGDTAMYLCATSRHNQPQHFGDGTRLSIL.